These 3 T cell receptor beta chains originate from one sample sequenced in a study of blood T cell repertoires in COVID-19. This table comes from immunoSEQ multiplex PCR, and its TCRdb copy is limited to in-frame clones, with some not included. Among 150,000 to 190,000 clones listed, about 85% were seen once. The sample comprised peripheral blood. Every receptor here comes from a woman in her sixties with COVID-19, enrolled during active disease.

Regarding this clone: A read error may produce the germline difference seen at one junction end. The CDR3 region has the DNA TGCGCCAGCAGCTTGGGGGGGACAAACTCTGGCTACACCTTC. This translates into CASSLGGTNSGYTF. This chain links TRBV5-1 with TRBJ1-2; D perhaps matches TRBD1 (6 bases). The CDR3 length is 14 residues. Germline V gene lookup returns CDR1 SGHRS and CDR2 YFSETQ. Filled out from reference TRBV5-1 and TRBJ1-2, the complete variable domain reads KAGVTQTPRYLIKTRGQQVTLSCSPISGHRSVSWYQQTPGQGLQFLFEYFSETQRNKGNFPGRFSGRQFSNSRSEMNVSTLELGDSALYLCASSLGGTNSGYTFGSGTRLTVV.

V and J are TRBV2 and TRBJ2-1; 10 positions match TRBD2. CDR1 and CDR2 from the germline V gene are SNHLY and FYNNEI. With 8 bases clipped from V and 8 bases from J, the junction kept 9 bases outside the gene matches. This CDR3 comprises 14 residues. The CDR3 reads CASGRTSGNYEQFF. CDR3 DNA: TGTGCCAGCGGTAGGACTAGCGGAAACTATGAGCAGTTCTTC.

This clone was recorded once. The gene calls are TRBV12-5 and TRBJ2-2; a possible D gene is TRBD2 (5 bases). This CDR3 spans 14 amino acids. The germline gives CDR1 LGHNT, CDR2 FRNRAP. V shed 7 bases and J shed 5 bases, with 14 bases lying between them. CDR3 loop: CASAPPPGTGELFF. CDR3 in DNA: TGTGCTAGTGCCCCTCCACCGGGGACCGGGGAGCTGTTTTTT.